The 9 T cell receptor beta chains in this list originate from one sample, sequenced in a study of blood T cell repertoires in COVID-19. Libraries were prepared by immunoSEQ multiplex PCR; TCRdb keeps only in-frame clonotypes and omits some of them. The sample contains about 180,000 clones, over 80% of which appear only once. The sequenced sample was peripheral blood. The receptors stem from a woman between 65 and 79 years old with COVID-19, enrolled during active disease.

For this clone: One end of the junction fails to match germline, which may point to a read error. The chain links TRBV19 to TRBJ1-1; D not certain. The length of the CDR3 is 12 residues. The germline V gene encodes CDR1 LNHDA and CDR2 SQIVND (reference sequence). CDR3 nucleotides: TGTGCCACCGCGGGCCTGAACGCTGAAGCTTTCTTT. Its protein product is CATAGLNAEAFF.

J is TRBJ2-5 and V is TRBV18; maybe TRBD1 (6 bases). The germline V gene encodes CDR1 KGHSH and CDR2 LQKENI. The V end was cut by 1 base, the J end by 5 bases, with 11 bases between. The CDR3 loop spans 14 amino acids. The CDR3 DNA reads TGTGCCAGCTCACCACGGGCAGGGGAGGAGACCCAGTACTTC. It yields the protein CASSPRAGEETQYF. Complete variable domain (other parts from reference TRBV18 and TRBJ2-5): NAGVMQNPRHLVRRRGQEARLRCSPMKGHSHVYWYRQLPEEGLKFMVYLQKENIIDESGMPKERFSAEFPKEGPSILRIQQVVRGDSAAYFCASSPRAGEETQYFGPGTRLLVL.

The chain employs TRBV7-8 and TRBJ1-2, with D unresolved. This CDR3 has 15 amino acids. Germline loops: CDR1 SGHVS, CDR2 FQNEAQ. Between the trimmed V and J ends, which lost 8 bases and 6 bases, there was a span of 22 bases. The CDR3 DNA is TGTGCCAGCGTCGGAGTAGGTAACCAAATTGATGGCTACACCTTC. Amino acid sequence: CASVGVGNQIDGYTF.

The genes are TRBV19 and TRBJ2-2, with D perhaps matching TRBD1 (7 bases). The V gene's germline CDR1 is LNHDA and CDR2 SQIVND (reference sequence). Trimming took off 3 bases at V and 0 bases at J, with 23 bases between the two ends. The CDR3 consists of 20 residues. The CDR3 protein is CASSIPGGRWGQSNTGELFF. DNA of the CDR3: TGTGCCAGTAGTATCCCCGGGGGCCGATGGGGACAGTCGAACACCGGGGAGCTGTTTTTT.

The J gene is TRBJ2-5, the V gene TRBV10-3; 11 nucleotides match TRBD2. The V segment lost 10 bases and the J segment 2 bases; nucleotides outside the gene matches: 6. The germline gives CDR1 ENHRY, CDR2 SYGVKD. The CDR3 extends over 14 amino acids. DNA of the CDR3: TGTGCCACCGGACTAGCGGGTACACAAGAGACCCAGTACTTC. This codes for CATGLAGTQETQYF.

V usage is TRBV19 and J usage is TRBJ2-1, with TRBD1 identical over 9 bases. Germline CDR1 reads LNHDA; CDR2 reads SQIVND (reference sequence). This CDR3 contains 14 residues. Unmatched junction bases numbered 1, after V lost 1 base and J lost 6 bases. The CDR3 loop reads CASSIGDRVNEQFF. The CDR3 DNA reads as TGTGCCAGTAGTATAGGGGACAGGGTCAATGAGCAGTTCTTC.

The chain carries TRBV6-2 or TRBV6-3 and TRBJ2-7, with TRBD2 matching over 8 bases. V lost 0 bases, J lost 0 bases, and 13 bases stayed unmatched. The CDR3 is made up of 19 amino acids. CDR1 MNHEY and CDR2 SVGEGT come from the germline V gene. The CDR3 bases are TGTGCCAGCAGTTACTCAATGAAGAATAGCGGGATCCCCTCCTACGAGCAGTACTTC. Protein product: CASSYSMKNSGIPSYEQYF.

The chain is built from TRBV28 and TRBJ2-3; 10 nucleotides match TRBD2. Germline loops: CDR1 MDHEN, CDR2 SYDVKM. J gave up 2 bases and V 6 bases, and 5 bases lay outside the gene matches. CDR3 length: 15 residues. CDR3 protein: CASRAGGPATDTQYF. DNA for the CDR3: TGTGCCAGCAGAGCGGGAGGGCCCGCCACAGATACGCAGTATTTT.

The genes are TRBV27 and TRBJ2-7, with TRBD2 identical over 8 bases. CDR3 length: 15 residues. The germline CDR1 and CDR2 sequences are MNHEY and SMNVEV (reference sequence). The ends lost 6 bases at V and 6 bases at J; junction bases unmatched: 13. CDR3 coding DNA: TGTGCCAGCAGCTCCGCGGGTAGCGGGAAAGGCGAGCAGTACTTC. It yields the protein CASSSAGSGKGEQYF.